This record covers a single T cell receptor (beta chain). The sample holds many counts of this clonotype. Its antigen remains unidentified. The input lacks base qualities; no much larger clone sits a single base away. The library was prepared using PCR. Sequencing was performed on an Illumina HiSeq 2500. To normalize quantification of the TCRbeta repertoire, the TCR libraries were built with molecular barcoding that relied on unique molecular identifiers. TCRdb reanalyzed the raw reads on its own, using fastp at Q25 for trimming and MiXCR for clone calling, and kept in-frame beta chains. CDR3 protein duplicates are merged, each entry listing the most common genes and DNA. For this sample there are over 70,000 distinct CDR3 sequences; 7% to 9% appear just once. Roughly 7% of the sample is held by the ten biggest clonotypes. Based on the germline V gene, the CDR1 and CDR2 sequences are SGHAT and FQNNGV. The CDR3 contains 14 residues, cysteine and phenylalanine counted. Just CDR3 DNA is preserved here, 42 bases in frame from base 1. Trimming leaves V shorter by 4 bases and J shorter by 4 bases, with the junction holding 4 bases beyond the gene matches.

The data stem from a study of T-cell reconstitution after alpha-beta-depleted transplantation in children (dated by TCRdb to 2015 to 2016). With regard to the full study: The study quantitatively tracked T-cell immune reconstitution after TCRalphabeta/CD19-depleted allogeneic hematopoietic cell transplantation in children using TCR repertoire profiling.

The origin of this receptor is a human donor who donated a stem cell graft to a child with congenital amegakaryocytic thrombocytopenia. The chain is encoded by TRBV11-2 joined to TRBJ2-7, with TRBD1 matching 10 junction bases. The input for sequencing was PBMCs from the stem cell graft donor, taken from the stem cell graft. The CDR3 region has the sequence CASSWGQGRYEQYF. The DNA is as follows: TGTGCCAGCAGCTGGGGACAGGGGCGGTACGAGCAGTACTTC.